This note documents a single TCR beta chain sequence. What antigen it recognizes has not been identified. Base qualities are not provided; no much larger clone lies one nucleotide away. These data originate in a study of T-cell reconstitution after alpha-beta-depleted transplantation in children (dated by TCRdb to the mid-2010s). Study-wide context: T-cell immune reconstitution after TCRalphabeta/CD19-depleted allogeneic hematopoietic cell transplantation in children was quantitatively tracked in the study by means of TCR repertoire profiling. The paper's findings and limits, for the study overall: The apparently early recovery of alphabetaT-cell counts about two months after transplant reportedly depended on only several hundred rapidly expanded clones that came from non-depleted graft cells. In some patients, high TCRbeta diversity at day 60 was attributed to recipient T cells and intrathymic progenitors that had survived conditioning. Over subsequent months, a decline in hyperexpanded clone frequencies was noted, and after one year, T-cell counts and TCRbeta diversity were mostly ascribed to newly produced T cells.

The label giving this sample's treatment or condition can be read as: allogeneic hematopoietic cell transplantation with graft depleted of TCRalphabeta T cells and CD19 B cells. Transplant recipients were children who received TCRalphabeta/CD19-depleted allogeneic hematopoietic cell grafts. Library creation used PCR. The sample was run on an Illumina HiSeq 2500. TCR libraries were prepared with molecular barcoding, using unique molecular identifiers to normalize TCRbeta repertoire quantification. TCRdb cleaned the public reads at Q25 with fastp, built clones with MiXCR and kept in-frame beta chains. All rows with the same CDR3 protein become a single entry with the most common DNA and genes. The sample yields hundreds of thousands of distinct CDR3 sequences; roughly 23% were counted once. The ten top clones hold 13% to 15% of the sample. Specimen: PBMCs, mostly from graft donor cells, collected 360 days after TCRalphabeta/CD19-depleted stem cell transplant. The sequence came from a boy under three years old who had a stem cell transplant for acute myeloid leukemia, so the T cells may come from the graft donor.

The CDR3 amino acid sequence is: CSAHGRSNSPLHF. In nucleotide form, the sequence is TGCAGTGCTCATGGACGGAGTAATTCACCCCTCCACTTT. Recombination connected TRBV20-1 to TRBJ1-6; the D segment cannot be called with confidence. Trimming takes 5 bases from V and 6 bases from J, and the germline ends sit 11 bases apart. The CDR1 and CDR2 encoded by the germline V gene (reference sequence) are DFQATT and SNEGSKA. The CDR3 holds 13 amino acids from the cysteine to the phenylalanine. The sequence is cut down to CDR3 DNA, 39 bases in frame from base 1.